These T cell receptor beta chains were read from a single sample in a study of blood T cells in healthy people across ages. From the 5' RACE reads, TCRdb called clonotypes with MiXCR, one entry per CDR3 protein. The sample carries 1.5 million to 2 million distinct CDR3 sequences, roughly 52% recorded once. Sequencing was done on a sample of blood. These receptors were collected from a woman in her 40s in good health. The CDR3 runs from the conserved cysteine through the conserved F or W. A D gene is named only where the DNA matches it firmly. Expanded clones are given a class, and other clones once, few, many or no size at all.

J: TRBJ2-5
D: .
size: .
V: TRBV5-1
CDR3: CASSLAPGKEETQYF
DNA: TGCGCCAGCAGCTTGGCACCGGGGAAGGAGGAGACCCAGTACTTC

J: TRBJ2-3
D: .
size: .
V: TRBV9
CDR3: CASSVGYEDTQYF
DNA: TGTGCCAGCAGCGTAGGGTATGAAGATACGCAGTATTTT

J: TRBJ2-5
D: TRBD2
size: .
V: TRBV12-3/TRBV12-4
CDR3: CASSLSAGLADRTQYF
DNA: TGTGCCAGCAGTTTATCCGCCGGACTAGCGGATAGGACCCAGTACTTC

J: TRBJ2-3
D: .
size: few
V: TRBV6-2/TRBV6-3
CDR3: CATMGTPRGDTQYF
DNA: TGTGCCACAATGGGGACTCCCCGAGGAGATACGCAGTATTTT

J: TRBJ1-2
D: .
size: few
V: TRBV7-2
CDR3: CASSLTEGVYGYTF
DNA: TGTGCCAGCAGTTTAACGGAGGGAGTCTATGGCTACACCTTC

J: TRBJ1-2
D: .
size: .
V: TRBV20-1
CDR3: CSATSRDNYGYTF
DNA: TGCAGTGCTACTAGCCGGGACAACTATGGCTACACCTTC

J: TRBJ2-1
D: TRBD2
size: few
V: TRBV20-1
CDR3: CSAEGLAAYNEQFF
DNA: TGCAGTGCGGAGGGACTAGCGGCCTACAATGAGCAGTTCTTC

J: TRBJ2-5
D: .
size: few
V: TRBV6-5
CDR3: CASSYLGAKETQYF
DNA: TGTGCCAGCAGTTACTTGGGGGCGAAGGAGACCCAGTACTTC

J: TRBJ2-1
D: TRBD2
size: .
V: TRBV7-2
CDR3: CASSLAFSGSYNEQFF
DNA: TGTGCCAGCAGCTTAGCGTTTAGCGGGTCCTACAATGAGCAGTTCTTC

J: TRBJ2-4
D: TRBD1
size: .
V: TRBV4-3
CDR3: CASSQVTGDLSKNIQYF
DNA: TGCGCCAGCAGCCAGGTGACAGGGGATCTGTCCAAAAACATTCAGTACTTC

J: TRBJ2-7
D: .
size: .
V: TRBV20-1
CDR3: CSASQDGRGYEQYF
DNA: TGCAGTGCTAGTCAGGACGGTAGAGGGTACGAGCAGTACTTC

J: TRBJ2-5
D: .
size: .
V: TRBV6-2/TRBV6-3
CDR3: CASSPANTGRSLQETQYF
DNA: TGTGCCAGCAGCCCAGCTAACACAGGGCGGTCCCTCCAAGAGACCCAGTACTTC

J: TRBJ2-5
D: TRBD1
size: few
V: TRBV25-1
CDR3: CASSAGATGFETQYF
DNA: TGTGCCAGCAGTGCAGGGGCGACAGGGTTCGAGACCCAGTACTTC

J: TRBJ1-2
D: TRBD1
size: .
V: TRBV11-2
CDR3: CASTQGQDYGYTF
DNA: TGTGCCAGCACCCAGGGACAGGACTATGGCTACACCTTC

J: TRBJ2-3
D: TRBD1
size: .
V: TRBV9
CDR3: CASSARRDRVGSTDTQYF
DNA: TGTGCCAGCAGCGCCCGCCGGGACAGGGTTGGGAGCACAGATACGCAGTATTTT

J: TRBJ2-7
D: TRBD1
size: few
V: TRBV24-1
CDR3: CATSERTGGINEQYF
DNA: TGTGCCACCAGTGAGAGGACAGGTGGGATCAACGAGCAGTACTTC